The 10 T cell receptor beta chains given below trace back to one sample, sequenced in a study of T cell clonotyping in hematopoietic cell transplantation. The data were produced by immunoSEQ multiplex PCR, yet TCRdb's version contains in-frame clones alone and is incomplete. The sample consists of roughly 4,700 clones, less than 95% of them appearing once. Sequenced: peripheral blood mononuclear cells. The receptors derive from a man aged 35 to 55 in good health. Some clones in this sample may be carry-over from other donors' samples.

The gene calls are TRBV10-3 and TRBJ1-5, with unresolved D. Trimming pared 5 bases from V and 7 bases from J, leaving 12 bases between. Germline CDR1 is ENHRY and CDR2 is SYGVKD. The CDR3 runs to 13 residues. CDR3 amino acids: CAISREVGQPQHF. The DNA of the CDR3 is TGTGCCATCAGTAGAGAAGTAGGGCAGCCCCAGCATTTT.

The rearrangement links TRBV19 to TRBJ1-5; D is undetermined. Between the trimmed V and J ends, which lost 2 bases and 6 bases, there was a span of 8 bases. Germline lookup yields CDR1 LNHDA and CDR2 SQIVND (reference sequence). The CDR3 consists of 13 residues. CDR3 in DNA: TGTGCCAGTAGTATAAGCCGCAGTCAGCCCCAGCATTTT. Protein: CASSISRSQPQHF.

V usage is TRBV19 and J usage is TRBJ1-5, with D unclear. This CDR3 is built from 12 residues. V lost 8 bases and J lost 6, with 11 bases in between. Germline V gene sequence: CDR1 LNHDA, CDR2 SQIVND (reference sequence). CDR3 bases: TGTGCCAGTCGTCTTGAAACTCAGCCCCAGCATTTT. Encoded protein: CASRLETQPQHF. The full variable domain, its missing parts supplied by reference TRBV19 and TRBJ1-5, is DGGITQSPKYLFRKEGQNVTLSCEQNLNHDAMYWYRQDPGQGLRLIYYSQIVNDFQKGDIAEGYSVSREKKESFPLTVTSAQKNPTAFYLCASRLETQPQHFGDGTRLSIL.

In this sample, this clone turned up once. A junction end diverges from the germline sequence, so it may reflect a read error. The CDR3 sequence is CASSPRTDSHEQYF. Written as DNA, the CDR3 is TGCGCCAGCAGCCCGCGGACAGACTCCCACGAGCAGTACTTC. This chain uses TRBV5-1 with TRBJ2-7; D may be TRBD1 (6 bases). CDR1 is SGHRS, CDR2 YFSETQ, per germline. The CDR3 is 14 amino acids.

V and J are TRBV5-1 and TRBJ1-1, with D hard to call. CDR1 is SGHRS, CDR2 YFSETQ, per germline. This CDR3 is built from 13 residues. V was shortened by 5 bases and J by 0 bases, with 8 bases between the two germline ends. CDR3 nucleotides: TGCGCCAGCAGGCCGTCGATGAACACTGAAGCTTTCTTT. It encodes CASRPSMNTEAFF.

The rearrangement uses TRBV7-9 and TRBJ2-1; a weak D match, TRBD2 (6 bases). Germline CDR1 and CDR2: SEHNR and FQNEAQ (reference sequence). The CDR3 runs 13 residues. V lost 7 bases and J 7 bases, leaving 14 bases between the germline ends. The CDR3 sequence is CASTRDLDNEQFF. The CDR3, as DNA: TGTGCCAGCACCCGGGACTTAGATAATGAGCAGTTCTTC.

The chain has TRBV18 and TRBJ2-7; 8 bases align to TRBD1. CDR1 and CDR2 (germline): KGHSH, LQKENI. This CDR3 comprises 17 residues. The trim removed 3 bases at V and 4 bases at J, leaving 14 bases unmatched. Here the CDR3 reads CASSPFFIPGQVYEQYF. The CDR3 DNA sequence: TGTGCCAGCTCACCCTTTTTCATCCCGGGACAGGTATACGAGCAGTACTTC.

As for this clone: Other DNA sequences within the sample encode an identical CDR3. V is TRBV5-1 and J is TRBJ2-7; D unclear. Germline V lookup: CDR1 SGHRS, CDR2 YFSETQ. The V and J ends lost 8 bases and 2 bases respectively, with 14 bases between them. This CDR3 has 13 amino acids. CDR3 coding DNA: TGCGCCAGTGCCCCGGACGTAGCCTACGAGCAGTACTTC. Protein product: CASAPDVAYEQYF.

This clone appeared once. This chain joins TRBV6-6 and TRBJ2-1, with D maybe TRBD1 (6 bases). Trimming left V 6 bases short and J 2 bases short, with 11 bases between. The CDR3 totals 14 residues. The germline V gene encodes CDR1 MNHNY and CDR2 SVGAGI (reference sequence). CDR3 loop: CASSLRQAYNEQFF. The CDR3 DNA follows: TGTGCCAGCAGCCTCCGACAGGCCTACAATGAGCAGTTCTTC.

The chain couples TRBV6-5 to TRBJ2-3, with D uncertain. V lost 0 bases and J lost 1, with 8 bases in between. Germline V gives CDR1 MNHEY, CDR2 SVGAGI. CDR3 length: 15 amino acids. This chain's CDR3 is CASSYSNVGTDTQYF. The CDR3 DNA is TGTGCCAGCAGTTACTCGAATGTTGGCACAGATACGCAGTATTTT.